The 25 T cell receptor beta chains listed next were all sequenced from one sample in a study of blood T cell repertoires in COVID-19. Clones were sequenced by immunoSEQ multiplex PCR, and TCRdb holds only the in-frame ones, with some missing. The sample lists tens of thousands of clones; about four fifths were seen once. Input material: peripheral blood. These TCRs come from an elderly woman with active or convalescent COVID-19.

J is TRBJ2-1 and V is TRBV28, with a possible D match to TRBD1 (5 bases). There are 16 residues in the CDR3. Germline values: CDR1 MDHEN, CDR2 SYDVKM. Trimming removed 2 bases at V and 4 bases at J, with 15 bases between. CDR3 protein: CASSLGFGASYNEQFF. The CDR3 nucleotides are TGTGCCAGCAGTTTAGGTTTTGGGGCGTCGTACAATGAGCAGTTCTTC. Full variable domain (rest looked up from reference TRBV28 and TRBJ2-1): DVKVTQSSRYLVKRTGEKVFLECVQDMDHENMFWYRQDPGLGLRLIYFSYDVKMKEKGDIPEGYSVSREKKERFSLILESASTNQTSMYLCASSLGFGASYNEQFFGPGTRLTVL.

CDR3 DNA: TGTGCCAGCAGCCAAGGTCAGGGGGGAGTGATGCAGTATTTT. Protein: CASSQGQGGVMQYF. The chain is built from TRBV14 and TRBJ2-3, with D possibly TRBD1 on 7 matching bases. The CDR3 contains 14 residues. Trimming shortened V by 1 base and J by 11 bases, and 16 bases separated the two germline ends. The germline V gene encodes CDR1 SGHDN and CDR2 FVKESK.

The V gene is TRBV24-1, the J gene TRBJ2-1; 7 nucleotides align to TRBD1. This CDR3 has 14 amino acids. Per germline, CDR1 KGHDR and CDR2 SFDVKD. J was trimmed by 5 bases and V by 6 bases; bases with no gene match: 6. DNA for the CDR3: TGTGCCACCAGTCCGGGACAGAACAACAATGAGCAGTTCTTC. This gives the protein CATSPGQNNNEQFF.

This chain uses TRBV10-3 with TRBJ2-1, with 8 nucleotides matching TRBD2. Germline values: CDR1 ENHRY, CDR2 SYGVKD. The J segment lost 6 bases and the V segment lost 0 bases, leaving 7 bases of the junction unmatched. There are 16 residues in the CDR3. The CDR3 coding sequence is TGTGCCATCAGTGAGTCGGCGGGACTAGTCTCCAATGAGCAGTTCTTC. Translation gives CAISESAGLVSNEQFF.

The V call is TRBV25-1, the J call TRBJ2-3; no firm D call. The V end lost 1 base, the J end lost 2 bases, and 19 bases lay between the germline ends. CDR1 MGHDK and CDR2 SYGVNS come from the germline V gene. The CDR3 loop spans 18 amino acids. The CDR3 loop reads CASSESSRDFPPTDTQYF. CDR3 nucleotides: TGTGCCAGCAGTGAATCGAGTCGAGACTTTCCCCCCACAGATACGCAGTATTTT.

This chain uses TRBV7-2 with TRBJ1-1; 8 bases align to TRBD1. This CDR3 has 15 residues. Trimming removed 5 bases from V and 5 bases from J; junction bases left unmatched: 10. Germline V gene data show CDR1 as SGHTA and CDR2 as FQGNSA. In DNA form, the CDR3 reads TGTGCCAGCAGCCTCAGGGGGCGTATATGGACTGAAGCTTTCTTT. It yields the protein CASSLRGRIWTEAFF.

V usage is TRBV6-2 or TRBV6-3 and J usage is TRBJ2-1; 7 bases align to TRBD2. The CDR3 totals 15 residues. Germline V lookup: CDR1 MNHEY, CDR2 SVGEGT. Trimming cost V 5 bases and J 0 bases; bases outside gene matches: 4. CDR3 nucleotide sequence: TGTGCCAGCAGTCCGGTAGCGGGCTCCTACAATGAGCAGTTCTTC. Translated: CASSPVAGSYNEQFF.

A single count supports this clone. The chain recombines TRBV7-9 with TRBJ1-1, with D unclear. The CDR3 extends over 14 amino acids. V was trimmed by 7 bases and J by 7 bases, leaving 19 bases between them. Germline lookup yields CDR1 SEHNR and CDR2 FQNEAQ (reference sequence). Here the CDR3 DNA reads TGTGCCAGCACCCTAGACTACAGAGACTTTGAAGCTTTCTTT. Amino acid sequence: CASTLDYRDFEAFF.

The chain couples TRBV28 to TRBJ1-1; tentatively, D is TRBD1 (5 bases). The CDR3 has 14 amino acids. V lost 10 bases and J 2 bases, leaving 17 bases between the germline ends. Germline V CDR1 and CDR2: MDHEN, SYDVKM. The CDR3 loop reads CATKDRDLNTEAFF. CDR3 coding DNA: TGTGCCACCAAAGACCGGGACTTAAACACTGAAGCTTTCTTT.

This clone was detected once. The chain is built from TRBV10-1 and TRBJ2-1; TRBD2 matches 9 bases. The J segment lost 6 bases and the V segment lost 2 bases, leaving 8 bases of the junction unmatched. The V gene's germline CDR1 is WNHNN and CDR2 SYGVQD (reference sequence). CDR3 length: 16 residues. This CDR3 is CASSELQAGGPNEQFF. CDR3 bases: TGCGCCAGCAGTGAGCTCCAAGCGGGGGGCCCCAATGAGCAGTTCTTC.

V is TRBV20-1 and J is TRBJ1-6; D possibly corresponds to TRBD1 (5 bases). The CDR3 contains 15 residues. Germline CDR1 is DFQATT and CDR2 is SNEGSKA (reference sequence). Trimming took off 3 bases at V and 7 bases at J, with 16 bases between the two ends. The CDR3 coding sequence is TGCAGTGCTAGTAAGGCAGCCTCAGGGAATTCACCCCTCCACTTT. This translates into CSASKAASGNSPLHF.

CDR3 sequence: CASLDRYGNSPLHF. The CDR3 nucleotides read TGTGCCAGCCTGGACAGATACGGGAATTCACCCCTCCACTTT. This chain links TRBV6-5 with TRBJ1-6; D is perhaps TRBD1 (6 bases). The CDR3 is 14 amino acids. Between the trimmed V and J ends, which lost 8 bases and 7 bases, there was a span of 15 bases. The V gene's germline CDR1 is MNHEY and CDR2 SVGAGI.

This chain links TRBV19 with TRBJ2-1; TRBD1 agrees at 9 bases. Trimming took 8 bases from V and 8 from J; bases not matched to a gene: 7. Germline CDR1 and CDR2: LNHDA and SQIVND (reference sequence). The CDR3 has 13 amino acids. CDR3: CASSTGGVDEQFF. The CDR3 bases are TGTGCCAGTTCGACAGGGGGTGTGGATGAGCAGTTCTTC.

This clone was recorded only once. The chain is built from TRBV5-1 and TRBJ2-3; D may be TRBD2 (6 bases). V was cut by 6 bases and J by 4 bases, with 24 bases left in between. CDR3 length equals 17 residues. Per germline, CDR1 SGHRS and CDR2 YFSETQ. The CDR3 protein is CASNPHTGGTGADTQYF. Written as DNA, the CDR3 is TGCGCCAGCAACCCCCATACTGGGGGGACGGGAGCAGATACGCAGTATTTT.

V and J are TRBV19 and TRBJ2-4; TRBD2 matches 12 bases. Germline V gene lookup returns CDR1 LNHDA and CDR2 SQIVND (reference sequence). The CDR3 sequence is 18 residues long. V gave up 5 bases and J gave up 2 bases; unmatched junction bases: 10. The DNA for the CDR3 is TGTGCCAGTAGTCATTCTAGCGGGGGGGCCGTTACCAAAAACATTCAGTACTTC. Translation gives CASSHSSGGAVTKNIQYF.

V is TRBV27 and J is TRBJ1-6; 7 nucleotides align to TRBD1. Germline values: CDR1 MNHEY, CDR2 SMNVEV (reference sequence). The CDR3 runs to 17 residues. Germline trimming cut 5 bases from V and 6 bases from J; bases unmatched to any gene: 13. The CDR3 DNA follows: TGTGCCAGCAGTCCACAATGGACAGGAGCCCCTAATTCACCCCTCCACTTT. This sequence encodes CASSPQWTGAPNSPLHF.

This sequence joins TRBV28 and TRBJ1-1; possible D gene TRBD1, 5 bases. With 6 bases removed from V and 1 base from J, the gap between germline ends came to 12 bases. From germline, CDR1 is MDHEN and CDR2 SYDVKM. This CDR3 has 14 amino acids. The CDR3 nucleotides read TGTGCCAGCAGAGCAGACAGACCGAACACTGAAGCTTTCTTT. Translating it yields CASRADRPNTEAFF.

In this sample, this clone turned up once. The chain recombines TRBV21-1 with TRBJ2-1; the table gives TRBD2 as D, unverified against the DNA. TRBV21-1 is listed as a pseudogene. The CDR3 runs to 18 residues. CDR3 residues: CASSKRVRGGRGSYEQFF. The CDR3 DNA reads as TGTGCCAGCAGCAAAAGGGTTAGGGGCGGGAGGGGTTCGTATGAGCAGTTCTTC.

The chain has TRBV14 and TRBJ1-1, with 7 bases matching TRBD1. Germline V gene sequence: CDR1 SGHDN, CDR2 FVKESK. The CDR3 has 16 amino acids. V lost 1 base to trimming and J lost 1 base; unmatched junction nucleotides: 6. This CDR3 is CASSQAQGMGNTEAFF. CDR3 nucleotides: TGTGCCAGCAGCCAAGCACAGGGGATGGGGAACACTGAAGCTTTCTTT.

This clone was counted once. The rearrangement links TRBV7-3 to TRBJ2-3, with D tentatively TRBD2 (6 bases). This CDR3 is built from 15 residues. V lost 2 bases and J 4 bases, leaving 13 bases between the germline ends. Germline values: CDR1 SGHTA, CDR2 FQGTGA. CDR3 nucleotide sequence: TGTGCCAGCAGCTTACTGGCGGGCGGGGCAGATACGCAGTATTTT. This encodes CASSLLAGGADTQYF.

The rearrangement links TRBV11-3 to TRBJ2-1, with D perhaps matching TRBD2 (5 bases). In germline, CDR1 is SGHNT, CDR2 YENEEA. This CDR3 spans 15 amino acids. Trimming took off 5 bases at V and 8 bases at J, with 19 bases between the two ends. The CDR3 region is CASSLGPTRNHEQFF. The CDR3 nucleotides are TGTGCCAGCAGCCTCGGGCCCACTAGAAACCATGAGCAGTTCTTC.

The rearrangement joins TRBV5-1 to TRBJ1-6; D not certain. V dropped 0 bases and J dropped 10 bases, with 11 bases sitting between them. The germline V gene has CDR1 SGHRS and CDR2 YFSETQ. The CDR3 runs 14 residues. As DNA, the CDR3 is TGCGCCAGCAGCTTGGGTCCGCTCGCGTCACCCCTCCACTTT. Encoded protein: CASSLGPLASPLHF.

The chain joins TRBV27 to TRBJ2-7; TRBD2 agrees at 12 bases. From germline, CDR1 is MNHEY and CDR2 SMNVEV (reference sequence). V dropped 2 bases and J dropped 5; count of bases not matched to a gene: 10. The length of the CDR3 is 17 residues. The CDR3 is CASSLRTSGTLGNEQYF. CDR3 DNA sequence: TGTGCCAGCAGTTTAAGGACTAGCGGGACCCTTGGCAACGAGCAGTACTTC.

The chain has TRBV6-5 and TRBJ1-4, with D perhaps TRBD1 (5 bases). From germline, CDR1 is MNHEY and CDR2 SVGAGI. There are 15 residues in the CDR3. V shed 0 bases and J shed 8 bases, with 13 bases lying between them. The CDR3 region is CASSYSGAGGEKLFF. The CDR3 nucleotides read TGTGCCAGCAGTTACTCTGGGGCCGGGGGAGAAAAACTGTTTTTT.

This rearrangement joins TRBV29-1 to TRBJ2-7, with D possibly TRBD2 on 6 matching bases. Germline-derived CDR1 and CDR2 are SQVTM and ANQGSEA. Trimming took off 4 bases at V and 7 bases at J, with 20 bases between the two ends. The CDR3 has 14 amino acids. The CDR3 DNA is TGCAGCGTTGTTCGAACCGGGGGTCTAGAGGAGCAGTACTTC. Translation: CSVVRTGGLEEQYF.